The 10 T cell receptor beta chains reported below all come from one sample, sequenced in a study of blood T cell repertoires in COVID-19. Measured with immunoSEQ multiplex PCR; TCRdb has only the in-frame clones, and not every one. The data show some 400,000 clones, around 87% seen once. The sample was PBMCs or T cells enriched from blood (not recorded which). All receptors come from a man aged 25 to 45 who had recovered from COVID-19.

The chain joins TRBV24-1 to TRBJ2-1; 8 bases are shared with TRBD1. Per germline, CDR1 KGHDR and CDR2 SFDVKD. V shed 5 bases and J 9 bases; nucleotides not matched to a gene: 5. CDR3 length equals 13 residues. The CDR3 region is CATSGTGLAEQFF. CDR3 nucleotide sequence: TGTGCCACCAGTGGGACAGGGTTGGCTGAGCAGTTCTTC.

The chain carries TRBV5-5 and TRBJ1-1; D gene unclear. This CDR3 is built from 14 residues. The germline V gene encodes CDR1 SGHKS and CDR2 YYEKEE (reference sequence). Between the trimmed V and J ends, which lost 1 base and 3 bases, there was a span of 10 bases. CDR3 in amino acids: CASSLYGSDTEAFF. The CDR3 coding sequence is TGTGCCAGCAGCTTGTACGGCAGCGACACTGAAGCTTTCTTT. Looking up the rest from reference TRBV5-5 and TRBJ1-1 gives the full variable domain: DAGVTQSPTHLIKTRGQQVTLRCSPISGHKSVSWYQQVLGQGPQFIFQYYEKEERGRGNFPDRFSARQFPNYSSELNVNALLLGDSALYLCASSLYGSDTEAFFGQGTRLTVV.

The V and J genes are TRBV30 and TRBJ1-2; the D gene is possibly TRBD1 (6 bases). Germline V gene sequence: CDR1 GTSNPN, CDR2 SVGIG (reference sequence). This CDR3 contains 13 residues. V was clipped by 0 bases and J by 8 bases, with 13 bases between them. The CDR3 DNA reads TGTGCCTGGAGTGTACAGGACAGCGTGGGCTACACCTTC. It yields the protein CAWSVQDSVGYTF. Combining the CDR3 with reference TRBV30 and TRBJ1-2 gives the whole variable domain SQTIHQWPATLVQPVGSPLSLECTVEGTSNPNLYWYRQAAGRGLQLLFYSVGIGQISSEVPQNLSASRPQDRQFILSSKKLLLSDSGFYLCAWSVQDSVGYTFGSGTRLTVV.

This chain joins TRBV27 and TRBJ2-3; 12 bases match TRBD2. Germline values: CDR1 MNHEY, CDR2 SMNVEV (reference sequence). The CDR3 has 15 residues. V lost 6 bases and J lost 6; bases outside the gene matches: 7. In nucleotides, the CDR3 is TGTGCCAGCAGATATCTAGCGGGGGGGCGGGATACGCAGTATTTT. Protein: CASRYLAGGRDTQYF.

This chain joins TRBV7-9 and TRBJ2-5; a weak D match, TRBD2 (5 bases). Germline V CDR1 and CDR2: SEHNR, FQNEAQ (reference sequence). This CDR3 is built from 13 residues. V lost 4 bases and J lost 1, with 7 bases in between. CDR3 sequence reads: CASSWTGQETQYF. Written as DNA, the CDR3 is TGTGCCAGCAGCTGGACTGGCCAAGAGACCCAGTACTTC.

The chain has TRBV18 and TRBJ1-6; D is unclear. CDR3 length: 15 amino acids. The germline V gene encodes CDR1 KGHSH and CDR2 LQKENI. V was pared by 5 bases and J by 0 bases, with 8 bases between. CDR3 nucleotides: TGTGCCAGCTCAGCTGCGGGCTCCTATAATTCACCCCTCCACTTT. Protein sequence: CASSAAGSYNSPLHF. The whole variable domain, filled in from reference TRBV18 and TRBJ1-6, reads NAGVMQNPRHLVRRRGQEARLRCSPMKGHSHVYWYRQLPEEGLKFMVYLQKENIIDESGMPKERFSAEFPKEGPSILRIQQVVRGDSAAYFCASSAAGSYNSPLHFGNGTRLTVT.

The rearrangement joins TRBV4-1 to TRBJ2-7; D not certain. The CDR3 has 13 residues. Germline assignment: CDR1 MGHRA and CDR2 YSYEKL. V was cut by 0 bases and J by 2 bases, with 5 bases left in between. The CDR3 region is CASSQETAYEQYF. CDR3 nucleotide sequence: TGCGCCAGCAGCCAAGAAACAGCCTACGAGCAGTACTTC.

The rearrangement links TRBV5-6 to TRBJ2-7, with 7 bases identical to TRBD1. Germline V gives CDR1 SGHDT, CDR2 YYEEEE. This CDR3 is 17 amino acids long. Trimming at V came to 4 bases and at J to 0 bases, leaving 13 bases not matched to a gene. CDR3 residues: CASSPMSMTGRSYEQYF. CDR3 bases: TGTGCCAGCAGCCCCATGTCCATGACAGGGCGCTCCTACGAGCAGTACTTC. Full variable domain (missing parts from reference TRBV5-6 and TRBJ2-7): DAGVTQSPTHLIKTRGQQVTLRCSPKSGHDTVSWYQQALGQGPQFIFQYYEEEERQRGNFPDRFSGHQFPNYSSELNVNALLLGDSALYLCASSPMSMTGRSYEQYFGPGTRLTVT.

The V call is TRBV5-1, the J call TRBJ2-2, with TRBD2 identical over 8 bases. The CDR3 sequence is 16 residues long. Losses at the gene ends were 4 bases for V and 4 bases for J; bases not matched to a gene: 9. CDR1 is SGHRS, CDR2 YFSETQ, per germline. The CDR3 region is CASSPDGTRATGELFF. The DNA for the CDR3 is TGCGCCAGCAGCCCCGACGGGACTAGAGCCACCGGGGAGCTGTTTTTT.

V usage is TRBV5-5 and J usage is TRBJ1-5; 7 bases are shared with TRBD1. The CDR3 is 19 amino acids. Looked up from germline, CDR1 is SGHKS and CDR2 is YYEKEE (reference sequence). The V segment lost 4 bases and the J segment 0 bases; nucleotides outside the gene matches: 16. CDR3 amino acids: CASSALSYRGPYSNQPQHF. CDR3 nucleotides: TGTGCCAGCAGCGCCTTATCGTACAGGGGCCCATATAGCAATCAGCCCCAGCATTTT.